The 29 T cell receptor beta chains below come from one sample, sequenced in a study of cytomegalovirus exposure and HLA in healthy donors. Profiled with immunoSEQ multiplex PCR; TCRdb holds only in-frame clones, not every one. The sample has approximately 160,000 clones, about 96% seen once. Sequencing was done on a sample of PBMCs. The receptor source for this set is a young woman in good health and CMV-seronegative.

CDR3: CASSQEEGGESLDTQYF. The CDR3 nucleotides are TGCGCCAGCAGCCAAGAAGAGGGGGGGGAGAGTTTAGATACGCAGTATTTT. The chain uses TRBV4-3 and TRBJ2-3; tentative D call: TRBD2 (7 bases). Per the germline V gene, CDR1 is LGHNA and CDR2 is YSLEER. This CDR3 has 17 residues. Between the trimmed V and J ends, which lost 0 bases and 5 bases, there was a span of 18 bases.

This chain uses TRBV19 with TRBJ2-7, with 7 bases lining up with TRBD1. Germline values: CDR1 LNHDA, CDR2 SQIVND (reference sequence). This CDR3 has 12 residues. The J segment lost 10 bases and the V segment lost 10 bases, leaving 13 bases of the junction unmatched. The CDR3 region has the DNA TGTGCCACCGGTGCAGGGGGTGATGTTCAGTACTTC. The encoded protein is CATGAGGDVQYF.

The CDR3 DNA reads TGTGCCAGCGGACTAGCGGCTTCCTACAATGAGCAGTTCTTC. This sequence encodes CASGLAASYNEQFF. This chain joins TRBV27 and TRBJ2-1, with 10 nucleotides matching TRBD2. The germline gives CDR1 MNHEY, CDR2 SMNVEV (reference sequence). Losses at the gene ends were 8 bases for V and 1 base for J; bases not matched to a gene: 2. The CDR3 is 14 amino acids.

This chain uses TRBV29-1 with TRBJ1-1; TRBD1 matches 7 bases. The CDR3 runs to 14 residues. Germline loops: CDR1 SQVTM, CDR2 ANQGSEA. Trimming at V came to 4 bases and at J to 5 bases, leaving 10 bases not matched to a gene. The CDR3 spells CSVVRQGLGTEAFF. The CDR3 bases are TGCAGCGTTGTTCGACAGGGTCTGGGTACTGAAGCTTTCTTT.

This sequence joins TRBV13 and TRBJ2-5; 11 bases fit TRBD1. Germline V CDR1 and CDR2: PRHDT, FYEKMQ (reference sequence). The CDR3 extends over 19 amino acids. With V trimmed by 1 base and J by 4 bases, 14 bases remained unmatched. The CDR3, as DNA: TGTGCCAGCAGCTTAGCGCAGGGAGCTGGGACAGGGGGACGAGAGACCCAGTACTTC. This translates into CASSLAQGAGTGGRETQYF.

The chain is built from TRBV6-4 and TRBJ1-2; a possible D gene is TRBD1 (6 bases). V dropped 6 bases and J dropped 8 bases, with 16 bases sitting between them. In germline, CDR1 is MRHNA, CDR2 SNTAGT. The CDR3 consists of 13 residues. This chain's CDR3 is CASSPGRGPGYTF. The CDR3 nucleotides read TGTGCCAGCAGCCCCGGCAGGGGCCCCGGCTACACCTTC.

J is TRBJ1-2 and V is TRBV10-3, with TRBD1 matching over 7 bases. Per germline, CDR1 ENHRY and CDR2 SYGVKD. The CDR3 covers 14 residues. The V gene end was trimmed by 3 bases and the J gene end by 7 bases; junction bases not matched to a gene: 8. In DNA form, the CDR3 reads TGTGCCATCAGTGAAGCAGACAGGGAGGCTGGCTACACCTTC. Encoded protein: CAISEADREAGYTF.

This chain connects TRBV5-1 to TRBJ2-2; 8 bases are shared with TRBD2. CDR1 is SGHRS, CDR2 YFSETQ, per germline. CDR3 length equals 16 residues. The trim removed 2 bases at V and 0 bases at J, leaving 3 bases unmatched. Here the CDR3 DNA reads TGCGCCAGCAGCTTTACTAGCGGCTCGAACACCGGGGAGCTGTTTTTT. Translation gives CASSFTSGSNTGELFF.

The J gene is TRBJ1-4, the V gene TRBV11-2; D gene unclear. The germline CDR1 and CDR2 sequences are SGHAT and FQNNGV. The V and J ends lost 0 bases and 8 bases respectively, with 10 bases between them. The CDR3 loop spans 14 amino acids. CDR3 loop: CASSLDRGGEKLFF. In DNA form, the CDR3 reads TGTGCCAGCAGCTTAGATCGGGGAGGGGAAAAACTGTTTTTT.

The table lists this clone with a few counts. The V call is TRBV4-1, the J call TRBJ1-1, with TRBD1 matching over 7 bases. Looked up from germline, CDR1 is MGHRA and CDR2 is YSYEKL. CDR3 size: 16 residues. V lost 8 bases, J lost 0 bases, and 12 bases stayed unmatched. The DNA of the CDR3 is TGCGCCAGCCATCCGGGACAGCGAAACCTGAACACTGAAGCTTTCTTT. Translating gives CASHPGQRNLNTEAFF.

This clone was recorded only once. J is TRBJ2-1 and V is TRBV19; 9 bases align to TRBD2. Germline CDR1 and CDR2: LNHDA and SQIVND (reference sequence). This CDR3 spans 15 amino acids. V dropped 3 bases and J dropped 7; count of bases not matched to a gene: 7. This chain's CDR3 is CASSIWASGENEQFF. The CDR3 DNA is TGTGCCAGTAGTATTTGGGCTAGCGGGGAGAATGAGCAGTTCTTC.

CDR3 protein: CASSPGRGYYEQYF. The DNA of the CDR3 is TGTGCCAGCTCACCAGGGAGAGGGTACTACGAGCAGTACTTC. The genes are TRBV18 and TRBJ2-7, with D possibly TRBD2 on 5 matching bases. Trimming pared 2 bases from V and 3 bases from J, leaving 11 bases between. Germline lookup yields CDR1 KGHSH and CDR2 LQKENI. This CDR3 has 14 amino acids.

CDR3 bases: TGCAGCGTTGAGTTTGGGGAGAGCCCCGATACGCAGTATTTT. This gives the protein CSVEFGESPDTQYF. This chain connects TRBV29-1 to TRBJ2-3; tentative D call: TRBD2 (5 bases). This CDR3 has 14 amino acids. V shed 3 bases and J shed 6 bases, with 16 bases lying between them. CDR1 and CDR2 from the germline V gene are SQVTM and ANQGSEA.

The V call is TRBV6-1, the J call TRBJ1-2; D is perhaps TRBD1 (6 bases). Germline values: CDR1 MNHNS, CDR2 SASEGT. The V end was cut by 6 bases, the J end by 2 bases, with 13 bases between. The CDR3 has 14 amino acids. The DNA for the CDR3 is TGTGCCAGCAGCCCCAGGGGCAGGAACTATGGCTACACCTTC. Encoded protein: CASSPRGRNYGYTF.

The count of this clone is one. The rearrangement links TRBV19 to TRBJ1-5; D possibly corresponds to TRBD1 (5 bases). V was cut by 7 bases and J by 2 bases, with 24 bases left in between. Germline CDR1 LNHDA, CDR2 SQIVND (reference sequence). CDR3 length: 18 residues. CDR3 sequence: CASTPGGSGAIGNQPQHF. The CDR3 DNA reads as TGTGCCAGTACTCCGGGAGGCAGCGGGGCCATAGGCAATCAGCCCCAGCATTTT.

The V gene is TRBV2, the J gene TRBJ1-1, with 10 bases identical to TRBD1. The CDR3 extends over 14 amino acids. V shed 3 bases and J 8 bases; nucleotides not matched to a gene: 6. Per the germline V gene, CDR1 is SNHLY and CDR2 is FYNNEI. CDR3 sequence (DNA): TGTGCCAGCAGTGATCCCGGGACAGGGGAGGAAGCTTTCTTT. It specifies CASSDPGTGEEAFF.

V and J are TRBV7-9 and TRBJ2-5; TRBD2 aligns across 10 bases. Germline assignment: CDR1 SEHNR and CDR2 FQNEAQ (reference sequence). V lost 6 bases, J lost 0 bases, and 4 bases stayed unmatched. This CDR3 contains 15 residues. The CDR3 reads CASSRTSGYQETQYF. The CDR3 coding sequence is TGTGCCAGCAGTAGGACTAGCGGCTACCAAGAGACCCAGTACTTC.

The CDR3 DNA sequence: TGTGCCAGCAGTGTTTTGGCAGGGGTGGACGAGCAGTACTTC. Translation gives CASSVLAGVDEQYF. The chain recombines TRBV2 with TRBJ2-7, with D tentatively TRBD1 (6 bases). V was trimmed by 4 bases and J by 5 bases, leaving 15 bases between them. This CDR3 contains 14 residues. CDR1 and CDR2 from the germline V gene are SNHLY and FYNNEI. Full variable domain (outside the CDR3, taken from reference TRBV2 and TRBJ2-7): EPEVTQTPSHQVTQMGQEVILRCVPISNHLYFYWYRQILGQKVEFLVSFYNNEISEKSEIFDDQFSVERPDGSNFTLKIRSTKLEDSAMYFCASSVLAGVDEQYFGPGTRLTVT.

The chain recombines TRBV6-1 with TRBJ1-4; weak D call: TRBD1 (6 bases). The germline CDR1 and CDR2 sequences are MNHNS and SASEGT. Trimming cost V 2 bases and J 1 base, with 17 bases left between them. The CDR3 runs to 18 residues. CDR3 protein: CASSEPPTGIVTNEKLFF. CDR3 nucleotides: TGTGCCAGCAGTGAACCCCCTACAGGGATTGTAACTAATGAAAAACTGTTTTTT.

The V call is TRBV2, the J call TRBJ2-7, with 7 bases aligning to TRBD1. This CDR3 is 13 amino acids long. CDR1 is SNHLY and CDR2 is FYNNEI in the germline V gene. V lost 4 bases and J lost 3; bases outside the gene matches: 3. CDR3: CASSVDRDYEQYF. CDR3 nucleotide sequence: TGTGCCAGCAGTGTCGACAGGGACTACGAGCAGTACTTC. Combining the CDR3 with reference TRBV2 and TRBJ2-7 gives the whole variable domain EPEVTQTPSHQVTQMGQEVILRCVPISNHLYFYWYRQILGQKVEFLVSFYNNEISEKSEIFDDQFSVERPDGSNFTLKIRSTKLEDSAMYFCASSVDRDYEQYFGPGTRLTVT.

This chain joins TRBV10-3 and TRBJ2-7; D is ambiguous. Germline lookup yields CDR1 ENHRY and CDR2 SYGVKD. The V end was cut by 6 bases, the J end by 3 bases, with 9 bases between. This CDR3 is 12 amino acids long. Here the CDR3 reads CAIREEYYEQYF. CDR3 in DNA: TGTGCCATCAGAGAAGAGTACTACGAGCAGTACTTC.

The chain joins TRBV29-1 to TRBJ1-2; 10 nucleotides agree with TRBD1. The CDR3 length is 14 residues. V was pared by 1 base and J by 8 bases, with 7 bases of the junction left unmatched. Germline CDR1 SQVTM, CDR2 ANQGSEA. The CDR3 is CSVEVDRGPGGYTF. CDR3 in DNA: TGCAGCGTTGAAGTTGACAGGGGGCCGGGAGGCTACACCTTC.

The V gene is TRBV6-1, the J gene TRBJ1-2, with D perhaps matching TRBD1 (5 bases). From germline, CDR1 is MNHNS and CDR2 SASEGT. This CDR3 has 16 residues. Trimming took off 4 bases at V and 6 bases at J, with 21 bases between the two ends. CDR3 protein: CASSVGTAYFGDGYTF. CDR3 DNA sequence: TGTGCCAGCAGTGTGGGGACTGCCTATTTTGGGGATGGCTACACCTTC.

The rearrangement uses TRBV7-2 and TRBJ2-1; D uncertain. Trimming took off 1 base at V and 5 bases at J, with 9 bases between the two ends. Germline V CDR1 and CDR2: SGHTA, FQGNSA. CDR3 length: 14 residues. The CDR3 loop is CASSLVVGDNEQFF. CDR3 in DNA: TGTGCCAGCAGCTTAGTAGTCGGTGACAATGAGCAGTTCTTC.

This clone was counted a few times. The V and J genes are TRBV27 and TRBJ1-5, with D tentatively TRBD1 (5 bases). The CDR3 contains 11 residues. From germline, CDR1 is MNHEY and CDR2 SMNVEV (reference sequence). V was shortened by 3 bases and J by 15 bases, with 12 bases between the two germline ends. CDR3 DNA: TGTGCCAGCAGTTTCCGGGACTCAACGCATTTT. Amino acid sequence: CASSFRDSTHF.

The chain joins TRBV9 to TRBJ1-4; D remains unclear. CDR1 and CDR2 from the germline V gene are SGDLS and YYNGEE. CDR3 size: 12 residues. V was cut by 3 bases and J by 8 bases, with 8 bases left in between. The CDR3 nucleotides are TGTGCCAGCAGCGACCACGGGGAAAAACTGTTTTTT. It translates to CASSDHGEKLFF.

This chain joins TRBV9 and TRBJ2-5, with 16 bases aligning to TRBD2. The CDR3 is made up of 19 amino acids. CDR1 SGDLS and CDR2 YYNGEE come from the germline V gene. V was pared by 4 bases and J by 2 bases, with 11 bases of the junction left unmatched. The DNA of the CDR3 is TGTGCCAGCAGCCTTAAAGGGACTAGCGGGGGGGAAGGGCAAGAGACCCAGTACTTC. Translated: CASSLKGTSGGEGQETQYF.

V is TRBV2 and J is TRBJ2-7; TRBD1 matches at 10 bases. V dropped 6 bases and J dropped 4; count of bases not matched to a gene: 6. The CDR3 loop spans 14 amino acids. The germline gives CDR1 SNHLY, CDR2 FYNNEI. The CDR3 is CASRAGQGPYEQYF. In DNA form, the CDR3 reads TGTGCCAGCAGGGCGGGACAGGGGCCATACGAGCAGTACTTC.

The J gene is TRBJ2-5, the V gene TRBV27, with 8 bases aligning to TRBD2. The CDR3 contains 15 residues. V shed 6 bases and J 1 base; nucleotides not matched to a gene: 7. The germline gives CDR1 MNHEY, CDR2 SMNVEV (reference sequence). The CDR3 region is CASRPFGLAQETQYF. CDR3 in DNA: TGTGCCAGCAGACCTTTCGGACTAGCCCAAGAGACCCAGTACTTC.